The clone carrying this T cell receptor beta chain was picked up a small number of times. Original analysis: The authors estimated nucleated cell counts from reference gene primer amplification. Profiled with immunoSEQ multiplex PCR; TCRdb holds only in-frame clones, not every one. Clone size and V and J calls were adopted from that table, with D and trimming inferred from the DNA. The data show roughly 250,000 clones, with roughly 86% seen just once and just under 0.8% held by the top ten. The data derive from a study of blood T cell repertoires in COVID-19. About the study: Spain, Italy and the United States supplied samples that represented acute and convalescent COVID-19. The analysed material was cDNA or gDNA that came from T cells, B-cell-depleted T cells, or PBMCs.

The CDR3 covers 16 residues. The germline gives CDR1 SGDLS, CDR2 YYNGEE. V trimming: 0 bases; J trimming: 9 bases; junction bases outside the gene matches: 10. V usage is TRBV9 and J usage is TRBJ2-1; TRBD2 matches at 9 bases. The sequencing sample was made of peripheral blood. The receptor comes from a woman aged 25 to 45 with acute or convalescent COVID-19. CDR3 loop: CASSVVSGSGVGEQFF. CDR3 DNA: TGTGCCAGCAGCGTAGTTAGCGGGAGTGGAGTAGGTGAGCAGTTCTTC.